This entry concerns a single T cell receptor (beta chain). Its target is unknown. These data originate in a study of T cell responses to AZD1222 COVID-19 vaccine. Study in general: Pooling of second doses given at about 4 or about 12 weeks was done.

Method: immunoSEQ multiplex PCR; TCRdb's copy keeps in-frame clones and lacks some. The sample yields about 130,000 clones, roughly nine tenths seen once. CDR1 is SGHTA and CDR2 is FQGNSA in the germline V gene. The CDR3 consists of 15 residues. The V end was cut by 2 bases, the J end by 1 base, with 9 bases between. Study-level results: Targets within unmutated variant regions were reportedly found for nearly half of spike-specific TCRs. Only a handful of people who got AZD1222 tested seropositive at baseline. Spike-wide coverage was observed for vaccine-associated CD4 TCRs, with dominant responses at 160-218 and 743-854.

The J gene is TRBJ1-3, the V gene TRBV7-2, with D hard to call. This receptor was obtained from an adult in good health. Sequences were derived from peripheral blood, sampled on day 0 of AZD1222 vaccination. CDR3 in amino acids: CASSLLVGSGNTIYF. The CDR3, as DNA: TGTGCCAGCAGCTTATTAGTAGGGTCTGGAAACACCATATATTTT.